The entry below describes one T cell receptor beta chain. Its target is not known. The record originates from a study of T cell responses to AZD1222 COVID-19 vaccine. Study outcomes and limitations: The study reported that nearly half of spike-specific TCRs target unmutated variant regions. Sampled repertoires all dated from after the peak T cell response. Among those given AZD1222, only five to seven were seropositive at baseline. Mostly white British, mostly female donors; authors suggested clonal diversity may be underestimated.

Germline values: CDR1 LNHNV, CDR2 YYDKDF (reference sequence). This CDR3 contains 12 residues. V lost 0 bases, J lost 7 bases, and 7 bases lay in between. Repertoires were generated with immunoSEQ multiplex PCR, while TCRdb's copy carries only in-frame clones and drops some. The sample yields 150,000 to 180,000 clones, 80% to 90% seen once. The sample in question was peripheral blood, obtained on day 0 of MenACWY control vaccination. This clonotype was sampled from an adult in good health. This chain uses TRBV15 with TRBJ2-7, with a tentative D call TRBD2 (6 bases). The CDR3 reads CATSRDRGEQYV. The CDR3 DNA reads as TGTGCCACCAGCAGAGACCGGGGGGAGCAGTACGTC.